This T cell receptor beta chain was captured by sequencing in a study of radiotherapy plus CTLA-4 blockade in lung cancer. This CDR3 is 18 amino acids long. CDR1 is LNHDA and CDR2 is SQIVND in the germline V gene (reference sequence). V lost 4 bases and J lost 3; bases outside the gene matches: 9. This clone was seen only once. TCRdb's copy holds only in-frame clones and misses some; the assay was immunoSEQ multiplex PCR. Among about 76,000 clones listed, 84% were seen once. The TCR comes from a human donor with non-small cell lung cancer who had stable disease on radiotherapy plus ipilimumab. The chain is built from TRBV19 and TRBJ2-3; TRBD2 aligns across 14 bases. The source was peripheral blood, collected from a patient treated with radiotherapy plus ipilimumab. Written as DNA, the CDR3 is TGTGCCAGTAGTAAACCGGGACTAGCGGGAGCGCTTACAGATACGCAGTATTTT. Translation: CASSKPGLAGALTDTQYF.